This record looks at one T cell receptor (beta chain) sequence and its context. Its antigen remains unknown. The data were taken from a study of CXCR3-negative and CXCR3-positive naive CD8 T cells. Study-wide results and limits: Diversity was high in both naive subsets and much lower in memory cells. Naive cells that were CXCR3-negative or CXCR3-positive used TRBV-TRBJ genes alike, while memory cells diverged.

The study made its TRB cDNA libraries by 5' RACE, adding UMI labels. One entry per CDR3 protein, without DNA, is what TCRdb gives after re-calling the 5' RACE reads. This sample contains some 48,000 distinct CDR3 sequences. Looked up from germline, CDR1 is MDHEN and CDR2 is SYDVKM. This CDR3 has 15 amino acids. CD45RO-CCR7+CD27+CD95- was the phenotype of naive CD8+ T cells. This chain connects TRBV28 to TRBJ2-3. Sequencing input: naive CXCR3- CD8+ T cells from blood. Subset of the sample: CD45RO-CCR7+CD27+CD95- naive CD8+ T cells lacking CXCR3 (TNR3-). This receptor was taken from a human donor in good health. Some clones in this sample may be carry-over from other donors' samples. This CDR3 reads CASSFAAEITDTQYF.